A single T cell receptor (beta chain) is shown here with its context. As handled by the study authors: Scientists estimated how many nucleated cells there were by amplifying reference gene primers. Assay: immunoSEQ multiplex PCR; the TCRdb copy retains only in-frame clones and omits some. V, J and clone size reflect that table, while D and trimming were determined from the DNA. The sample has about 70,000 clones, approximately 79% seen once. This entry belongs to a study of blood T cell repertoires in COVID-19. About the study: The origin of the acute and convalescent COVID-19 samples was the United States, Italy and Spain. PBMCs, B-cell-depleted T cells, or T cells were the source of the cDNA or gDNA that made up the material.

The V gene lost 6 bases and the J gene lost 7 bases, with 21 bases spanning the gap. This CDR3 is built from 16 residues. From germline, CDR1 is LNHDA and CDR2 SQIVND (reference sequence). J is TRBJ1-4 and V is TRBV19; D is perhaps TRBD1 (6 bases). This sequence was found in an older woman with acute or convalescent COVID-19. Specimen: peripheral blood. This CDR3 reads CASSHGTGSGGEKLFF. Written as DNA, the CDR3 is TGTGCCAGTAGCCACGGTACAGGGAGCGGGGGTGAAAAACTGTTTTTT.